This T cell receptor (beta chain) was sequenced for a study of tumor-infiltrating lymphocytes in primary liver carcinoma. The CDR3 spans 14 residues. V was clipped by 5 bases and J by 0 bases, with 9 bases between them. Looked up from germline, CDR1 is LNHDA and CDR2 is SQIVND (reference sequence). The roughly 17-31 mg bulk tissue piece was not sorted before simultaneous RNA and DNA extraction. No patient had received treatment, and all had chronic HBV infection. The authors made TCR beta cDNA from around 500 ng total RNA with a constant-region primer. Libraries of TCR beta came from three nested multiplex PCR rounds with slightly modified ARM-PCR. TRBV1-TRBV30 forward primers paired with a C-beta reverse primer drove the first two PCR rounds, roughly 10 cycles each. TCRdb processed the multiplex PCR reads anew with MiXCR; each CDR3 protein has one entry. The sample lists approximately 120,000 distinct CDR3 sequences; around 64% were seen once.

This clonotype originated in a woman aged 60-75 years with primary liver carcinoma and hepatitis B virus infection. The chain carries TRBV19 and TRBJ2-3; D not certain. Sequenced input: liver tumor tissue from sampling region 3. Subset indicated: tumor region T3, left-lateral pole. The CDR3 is CASSYSPSTDTQYF. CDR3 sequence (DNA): TGTGCCAGTAGTTACAGTCCTAGCACAGATACGCAGTATTTT.